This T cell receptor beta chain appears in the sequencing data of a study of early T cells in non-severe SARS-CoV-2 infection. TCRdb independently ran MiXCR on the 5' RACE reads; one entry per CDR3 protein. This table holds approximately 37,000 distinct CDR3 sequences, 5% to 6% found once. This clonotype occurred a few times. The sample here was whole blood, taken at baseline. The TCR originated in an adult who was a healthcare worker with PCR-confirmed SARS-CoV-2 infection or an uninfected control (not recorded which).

The CDR3 nucleotides are TGCAGTGCTACCGGGACCCAAGCCACAGATACGCAGTATTTT. Amino acid sequence: CSATGTQATDTQYF. The chain carries TRBV20-1 and TRBJ2-3; tentatively, D is TRBD1 or TRBD2 (5 bases each). The CDR3 is made up of 14 amino acids. Germline values: CDR1 DFQATT, CDR2 SNEGSKA (reference sequence). V gave up 4 bases and J gave up 2 bases, with 13 bases separating them.